The rows below give T cell receptor beta chains drawn from one sample of a study of shared clonotypes between healthy human individuals. TCRdb keeps only in-frame clones here, not all; method: immunoSEQ multiplex PCR. The sample lists approximately 87,000 clones; 50% to 70% were seen once. What was sequenced was memory CD8+ T cells sorted from blood. These TCRs come from a man younger than 45 in good health. The CDR3 runs from the conserved cysteine through the conserved F or W. Fields, in order: J gene, D gene, clone size, V gene, CDR3 DNA, CDR3 protein. The D gene is left open where the match is weak. Clone size is shown for a subset of rows, as once, few, many or a class of expanded clone.

TRBJ1-3 - - TRBV6-1 TGTGCCAGCAGTGCCCGACAAGCCCACGGAAACACCATATATTTT CASSARQAHGNTIYF
TRBJ2-7 TRBD2 few TRBV13 TGTGCCAGCAGCCCCCGGACTAGCGGGATCTACGAGCAGTACTTC CASSPRTSGIYEQYF
TRBJ1-5 - - TRBV19 TGTGCCAGTAGTACCGGGACGGCGGCTGGGCCCCAGCATTTT CASSTGTAAGPQHF
TRBJ1-1 - few TRBV28 TGTGCCAGCAGTTTATACTCCTCGAACACTGAAGCTTTCTTT CASSLYSSNTEAFF
TRBJ2-3 - - TRBV5-1 TGCGCCAGCAGCGCCGGGACTAGCACAGATACGCAGTATTTT CASSAGTSTDTQYF
TRBJ2-3 TRBD2 - TRBV7-9 TGTGCCAGCAGTCCTAGCGGGACCGCAGATACGCAGTATTTT CASSPSGTADTQYF
TRBJ2-1 - - TRBV10-1 TGCGCCAGCAGTGAGTCGGGGGGAATCGATAATGAGCAGTTCTTC CASSESGGIDNEQFF
TRBJ1-2 - few TRBV7-2 TGTGCCAGCAGCTTAGGGCAAAATAACTATGGCTACACCTTC CASSLGQNNYGYTF
TRBJ1-1 - - TRBV18 TGTGCCAGCTCACTTACCGGGACGGTGAACACTGAAGCTTTCTTT CASSLTGTVNTEAFF
TRBJ2-2 - - TRBV10-3 TGTGCCATCAGTGACGATACCGGGGAGCTGTTTTTT CAISDDTGELFF
TRBJ2-7 - - TRBV7-8 TGTGCCAGCAGCTTAAGGTCCGCAGTCCCCTACGAGCAGTACTTC CASSLRSAVPYEQYF
TRBJ2-2 - few TRBV7-4 TGTGCCAGCTCGACCGACACCTCTCCCGGGGAGCTGTTTTTT CASSTDTSPGELFF
TRBJ2-2 TRBD2 - TRBV28 TGTGCCAGCAGTTTATCACTAGCGGGCACCGGGGAGCTGTTTTTT CASSLSLAGTGELFF
TRBJ1-4 - - TRBV2 TGTGCCAGCACTTTGGACGGAAATGAAAAACTGTTTTTT CASTLDGNEKLFF
TRBJ1-3 - - TRBV5-5 TGTGCCAGCAGCTCATTAGTCAGAAAGATCCGGCCATTT CASSSLVRKIRPF
TRBJ2-7 - few TRBV10-2 TGCGCCAGCCTGAGGACAGACAAATACGAGCAGTACTTC CASLRTDKYEQYF
TRBJ2-2 - - TRBV7-9 TGTGCCAGCAGCTTACCGGGGGGCGCGAACACCGGGGAGCTGTTTTTT CASSLPGGANTGELFF
TRBJ2-7 - - TRBV5-1 TGCGCCAGCAGCTTGGAAGTCTCAGCGTACGAGCAGTACTTC CASSLEVSAYEQYF
TRBJ2-1 TRBD1 many TRBV29-1 TGCAGCGTCCCAGAGGGACAGGGCGACTACAATGAGCAGTTCTTC CSVPEGQGDYNEQFF
TRBJ1-2 - - TRBV27 TGTGCCAGCAGCGACAGCATAGCTAACTATGGCTACACCTTC CASSDSIANYGYTF
TRBJ1-1 - - TRBV7-3 TGTGCCAGCAGCTTTTCAGGGGAGGGCACTGAAGCTTTCTTT CASSFSGEGTEAFF
TRBJ1-2 - once TRBV28 TGTGCCAGCGTGACTTCAGGTTATCTCTATGGCTACACCTTC CASVTSGYLYGYTF
TRBJ2-1 - many TRBV6-1 TGTGCCAGCAGTGAACTCGGGGGCGGGAGCTATGAGCAGTTCTTC CASSELGGGSYEQFF
TRBJ1-2 - - TRBV4-3 TGCGCCAGCAGCTTCGTTGGGGGGGCCGATGGCTACACCTTC CASSFVGGADGYTF
TRBJ2-3 - - TRBV19 TGTGCCAGTACGACGGGAGAGGGCACAGATACGCAGTATTTT CASTTGEGTDTQYF
TRBJ2-5 TRBD2 few TRBV9 TGTGCCAGCCCCACCCCTAGCGGAGGGGAAGAGACCCAGTACTTC CASPTPSGGEETQYF
TRBJ2-3 TRBD2 - TRBV25-1 TGTGCCAGCGGGACTAGCAGCACAGATACGCAGTATTTT CASGTSSTDTQYF
TRBJ2-7 - many TRBV28 TGTGCCAGCAGTTCGTCCACGGGGCTAGCGAGCTACGAGCAGTACTTC CASSSSTGLASYEQYF
TRBJ2-7 TRBD2 few TRBV7-9 TGTGCCAGCAGCTCAGGACTAGCGGTAAACTACGAGCAGTACTTC CASSSGLAVNYEQYF
TRBJ2-4 TRBD2 once TRBV25-1 TGTGCCAGCAGTGAAGGTCTAGCGGGAGTGGAGGCCAAAAACATTCAGTACTTC CASSEGLAGVEAKNIQYF
TRBJ2-3 TRBD2 - TRBV11-3 TGTGCCAGCAGCCTAGAATCAGCGGGAGGTATGGATACGCAGTATTTT CASSLESAGGMDTQYF
TRBJ2-7 TRBD2 - TRBV7-9 TGTGCCAGCAGCTTTGAACGAGCGGGAGTAAACGAGCAGTACTTC CASSFERAGVNEQYF
TRBJ2-7 - - TRBV9 TGTGCCAGCAGCGTAGGAAGTCTGAACTACGAGCAGTACTTC CASSVGSLNYEQYF
TRBJ2-7 TRBD1 - TRBV7-9 TGTGCCAGCAGCCCCCCAGGGGGATACGAGCAGTACTTC CASSPPGGYEQYF
TRBJ2-7 TRBD2 - TRBV7-8 TGTGCCAGCAGCCTCGGCGGGGGCGAGCAGTACTTC CASSLGGGEQYF
TRBJ2-3 - many TRBV6-1 TGTGCCAGCAGTGAAGATTTAGGTAGCACAGATACGCAGTATTTT CASSEDLGSTDTQYF
TRBJ2-7 - - TRBV12-2 TGTGCCAGCAGCTCCTCGGACAGGGGTACCTACGAGCAGTACTTC CASSSSDRGTYEQYF
TRBJ2-1 TRBD2 - TRBV5-1 TGCGCCAGCAGCTTGGCCGAGTCGGGAGGGCCGGATGAGCAGTTCTTC CASSLAESGGPDEQFF
TRBJ2-6 - few TRBV7-3 TGTGCCAGCAGCTTAACAGGTCTAGTATCTGGGGCCAACGTCCTGACTTTC CASSLTGLVSGANVLTF
TRBJ2-1 TRBD1 - TRBV5-6 TGTGCCAGCAGCCGGACAGGGTCAATCTTAGGGCAGTTCTTC CASSRTGSILGQFF
TRBJ1-5 - many TRBV7-6 TGTGCCAGCAGCTTAGAGTTAGGGATCAATCAGCCCCAGCATTTT CASSLELGINQPQHF
TRBJ2-2 TRBD2 - TRBV5-1 TGCGCCAGCAGCCCCCGACTAGCGGGAGGACCGAACACCGGGGAGCTGTTTTTT CASSPRLAGGPNTGELFF
TRBJ1-5 - medium-sized TRBV10-2 TGCGCCAGCAGTGAGTCCCCCGGGAATAGCAATCAGCCCCAGCATTTT CASSESPGNSNQPQHF
TRBJ2-7 TRBD2 - TRBV7-8 TGTGCCAGCAGTCCCCTAGCGGTCTACGAGCAGTACTTC CASSPLAVYEQYF
TRBJ1-3 - - TRBV10-1 TGCGCCAGCAGAGTGCGGAGCTCTGGAAACACCATATATTTT CASRVRSSGNTIYF
TRBJ2-2 - - TRBV27 TGTGCCAGCAGTTTAAGTGCGGGTGGTGGGGAGCTGTTTTTT CASSLSAGGGELFF
TRBJ1-2 - - TRBV6-5 TGTGCCAGCAGTGCACAGGGTGGAGGGTATGGCTACACCTTC CASSAQGGGYGYTF
TRBJ2-1 TRBD1 - TRBV6-4 TGTGCCAGCAGCGAGGGGGCCGCAACGAATGAGCAGTTCTTC CASSEGAATNEQFF